The 30 T cell receptor beta chains presented below share a single source sample, sequenced in a study of CD8 T cells in Susac syndrome. Reverse transcription of about 0.45 to 1 ug RNA was carried out with random hexamers. TCRdb re-derived calls from the immunoSEQ multiplex PCR reads in MiXCR, one entry per CDR3 protein. Among hundreds of thousands of distinct CDR3 sequences listed, 70% to 90% were seen once. The sequencing sample was made of CD8+ T cells from PBMCs. Receptor source: a human donor with multiple sclerosis.

This clonotype was observed a single time. The chain joins TRBV7-9 to TRBJ1-1, with D possibly TRBD1 on 5 matching bases. V shed 0 bases and J shed 1 base, with 12 bases lying between them. Per the germline V gene, CDR1 is SEHNR and CDR2 is FQNEAQ (reference sequence). This CDR3 contains 16 residues. The CDR3 region has the DNA TGTGCCAGCAGCTTAGCGCTGGCAGGGACGAACACTGAAGCTTTCTTT. It translates to CASSLALAGTNTEAFF.

This clonotype was observed a handful of times. The CDR3 protein is CASSHRGARSYEQYF. CDR3 DNA: TGTGCCAGCAGTCACAGAGGAGCACGGTCCTACGAGCAGTACTTC. The chain recombines TRBV28 with TRBJ2-7; D gene ambiguous. V was shortened by 5 bases and J by 1 base, with 15 bases between the two germline ends. CDR1 and CDR2 from the germline V gene are MDHEN and SYDVKM. This CDR3 region has 15 residues.

V is TRBV12-3 or TRBV12-4 and J is TRBJ2-7, with a possible D match to TRBD1 (5 bases). The ends were cut back, 3 bases at V and 0 bases at J, with 12 bases in the middle. The CDR3 totals 15 residues. In DNA form, the CDR3 reads TGTGCCAGCAGTTTGGGGCAGTTTAGCTCCTACGAGCAGTACTTC. This codes for CASSLGQFSSYEQYF.

The chain joins TRBV5-1 to TRBJ2-7, with TRBD1 as a possible D gene (6 bases). The CDR3 length is 17 residues. Per germline, CDR1 SGHRS and CDR2 YFSETQ. The ends were cut back, 2 bases at V and 1 base at J, with 19 bases in the middle. CDR3 sequence (DNA): TGCGCCAGCAGCTTCTTGGGGGCGGTGGGACCTTCCTACGAGCAGTACTTC. Amino acid sequence: CASSFLGAVGPSYEQYF.

This chain connects TRBV20-1 to TRBJ2-7; D not resolved. Germline V gene data show CDR1 as DFQATT and CDR2 as SNEGSKA (reference sequence). Trimming stripped 0 bases from V and 3 bases from J, with 12 bases between. The CDR3 extends over 14 amino acids. The CDR3 region is CSARDRGLRYEQYF. For the CDR3, the DNA is TGCAGTGCTAGAGATCGCGGCCTCCGCTACGAGCAGTACTTC.

V and J are TRBV7-9 and TRBJ2-1; the D gene is possibly TRBD2 (5 bases). The germline V gene has CDR1 SEHNR and CDR2 FQNEAQ (reference sequence). The CDR3 spans 12 residues. V lost 9 bases to trimming and J lost 5 bases, with 11 bases between them. The CDR3 here is CASLGRDNEQFF. The CDR3 coding sequence is TGTGCCAGTCTAGGGCGGGACAATGAGCAGTTCTTC.

This chain uses TRBV27 with TRBJ2-7, with D perhaps TRBD1 or TRBD2 (5 bases each). In germline, CDR1 is MNHEY, CDR2 SMNVEV (reference sequence). The CDR3 has 13 residues. V shed 9 bases and J shed 7 bases, with 19 bases lying between them. CDR3 bases: TGTGCCAGTGCTGACCGGGCCGGGGCTGAGCAGTACTTC. It yields the protein CASADRAGAEQYF.

The chain joins TRBV3-1 to TRBJ1-1; D gene unclear. V lost 0 bases and J lost 0, with 11 bases in between. Germline V gives CDR1 LGHDT, CDR2 YNNKEL (reference sequence). The CDR3 totals 16 residues. DNA for the CDR3: TGTGCCAGCAGCCAAGATTTTGTCCAGCTGAACACTGAAGCTTTCTTT. It codes for CASSQDFVQLNTEAFF. The whole variable domain, filled in from reference TRBV3-1 and TRBJ1-1, reads DTAVSQTPKYLVTQMGNDKSIKCEQNLGHDTMYWYKQDSKKFLKIMFSYNNKELIINETVPNRFSPKSPDKAHLNLHINSLELGDSAVYFCASSQDFVQLNTEAFFGQGTRLTVV.

The chain links TRBV7-9 to TRBJ1-5, with D uncertain. The V gene lost 2 bases and the J gene lost 4 bases, with 12 bases spanning the gap. This CDR3 has 15 residues. Germline assignment: CDR1 SEHNR and CDR2 FQNEAQ (reference sequence). CDR3 region: CASSLSIAANQPQHF. For the CDR3, the DNA is TGTGCCAGCAGCTTAAGTATTGCGGCGAATCAGCCCCAGCATTTT.

The chain carries TRBV20-1 and TRBJ1-2; a possible D gene is TRBD1 (5 bases). There are 11 residues in the CDR3. V was clipped by 2 bases and J by 6 bases, with 7 bases between them. Per the germline V gene, CDR1 is DFQATT and CDR2 is SNEGSKA (reference sequence). As DNA, the CDR3 is TGCAGTGCTAGATTAGGGGATGGCTACACCTTC. Translated, it gives CSARLGDGYTF.

The chain employs TRBV9 and TRBJ1-2; perhaps TRBD1 as D (5 bases). Germline V gene lookup returns CDR1 SGDLS and CDR2 YYNGEE. The CDR3 contains 12 residues. V lost 3 bases to trimming and J lost 4 bases, with 7 bases between them. Here the CDR3 DNA reads TGTGCCAGCAGCGGACAGCGCTATGGCTACACCTTC. It yields the protein CASSGQRYGYTF.

The chain couples TRBV20-1 to TRBJ2-7; 10 bases align to TRBD2. The CDR3 totals 18 residues. J gave up 2 bases and V 0 bases, and 13 bases lay outside the gene matches. Germline CDR1 reads DFQATT; CDR2 reads SNEGSKA (reference sequence). CDR3: CSARDRASGRPNAYEQYF. The CDR3 nucleotides are TGCAGTGCTAGAGATCGGGCTAGCGGGAGACCTAACGCCTACGAGCAGTACTTC.

The chain is built from TRBV27 and TRBJ2-5; D uncertain. V was pared by 3 bases and J by 3 bases, with 8 bases between. CDR1 is MNHEY, CDR2 SMNVEV, per germline (reference sequence). This CDR3 region has 13 residues. The CDR3, as DNA: TGTGCCAGCAGTTTCCGCCAGGAAGAGACCCAGTACTTC. It specifies CASSFRQEETQYF.

The V call is TRBV12-3 or TRBV12-4, the J call TRBJ2-1; 10 nucleotides agree with TRBD2. V was pared by 3 bases and J by 4 bases, with 18 bases of the junction left unmatched. The CDR3 spans 20 residues. The CDR3 region has the DNA TGTGCCAGCAGTTTCCGGTCGGGGCTAGCGGGAGTGAATATATACAATGAGCAGTTCTTC. Encoded protein: CASSFRSGLAGVNIYNEQFF.

This clonotype occurred once. The genes are TRBV29-1 and TRBJ2-1, with D tentatively TRBD2 (10 bases). V lost 2 bases to trimming and J lost 10 bases, with 24 bases between them. The CDR3 length is 16 residues. From germline, CDR1 is SQVTM and CDR2 ANQGSEA. The CDR3 here is CSVESGQGTSGIEQFF. The CDR3 DNA follows: TGCAGCGTTGAATCGGGACAGGGCACTAGCGGGATAGAGCAGTTCTTC.

The chain carries TRBV19 and TRBJ2-1; 8 nucleotides line up with TRBD2. The CDR3 extends over 15 amino acids. Germline trimming cut 1 base from V and 5 bases from J; bases unmatched to any gene: 4. CDR1 is LNHDA and CDR2 is SQIVND in the germline V gene (reference sequence). The DNA of the CDR3 is TGTGCCAGTAGTATAGCCGGGAGGGCCCACAATGAGCAGTTCTTC. Translated: CASSIAGRAHNEQFF.

The chain employs TRBV6-5 and TRBJ2-1; maybe TRBD1 (6 bases). Trimming pared 4 bases from V and 4 bases from J, leaving 17 bases between. Germline V gene data show CDR1 as MNHEY and CDR2 as SVGAGI. The CDR3 length is 16 residues. The CDR3 is CASSFSLKGEYNEQFF. The CDR3 nucleotides read TGTGCCAGCAGTTTTTCCTTGAAGGGGGAGTACAATGAGCAGTTCTTC.

The chain employs TRBV25-1 and TRBJ1-2, with D unresolved. This CDR3 is 14 amino acids long. In germline, CDR1 is MGHDK, CDR2 SYGVNS. Trimming cost V 1 base and J 3 bases, with 9 bases left between them. The CDR3 here is CASSESAEYYGYTF. In nucleotides, the CDR3 is TGTGCCAGCAGTGAATCAGCTGAGTACTATGGCTACACCTTC.

The J gene is TRBJ2-3, the V gene TRBV28; 12 bases match TRBD2. Germline lookup yields CDR1 MDHEN and CDR2 SYDVKM. V was clipped by 2 bases and J by 0 bases; unmatched bases: 15. CDR3 length: 21 amino acids. In nucleotides, the CDR3 is TGTGCCAGCAGTTTAGCCAGCCCCACTAGCGGGAGGTCACTTAGCACAGATACGCAGTATTTT. Translation gives CASSLASPTSGRSLSTDTQYF. Looking up the rest from reference TRBV28 and TRBJ2-3 gives the full variable domain: DVKVTQSSRYLVKRTGEKVFLECVQDMDHENMFWYRQDPGLGLRLIYFSYDVKMKEKGDIPEGYSVSREKKERFSLILESASTNQTSMYLCASSLASPTSGRSLSTDTQYFGPGTRLTVL.

The chain uses TRBV30 and TRBJ2-1; 10 nucleotides align to TRBD2. The CDR3 is 16 residues long. The germline V gene has CDR1 GTSNPN and CDR2 SVGIG (reference sequence). V lost 1 base and J lost 12; bases outside the gene matches: 15. The CDR3 nucleotides read TGTGCCTGGAGTGGGGTAGCGGGAGGCGCGTTAGGTGCGCAGTTCTTC. Translated, it gives CAWSGVAGGALGAQFF.

The chain carries TRBV29-1 and TRBJ1-3; D gene unclear. Germline-derived CDR1 and CDR2 are SQVTM and ANQGSEA. The V and J ends lost 5 bases and 0 bases respectively, with 14 bases between them. This CDR3 comprises 15 residues. The CDR3, as DNA: TGCAGCGTTTCCGGTCAGGCAAACTCTGGAAACACCATATATTTT. As protein: CSVSGQANSGNTIYF.

This chain joins TRBV21-1 and TRBJ1-6. TRBV21-1 is a pseudogene locus. The CDR3 runs to 14 residues. CDR3 coding DNA: TGTGCCAGAATTTCGGCAGGGCGTAATTCACCCCTCCACTTT. Translating it yields CARISAGRNSPLHF.

This chain uses TRBV9 with TRBJ1-2; D is ambiguous. Germline loops: CDR1 SGDLS, CDR2 YYNGEE. This CDR3 is 15 amino acids long. V was trimmed by 1 base and J by 4 bases, leaving 14 bases between them. The DNA for the CDR3 is TGTGCCAGCAGCGTAAATCCGACCGACACCTATGGCTACACCTTC. Translated, it gives CASSVNPTDTYGYTF.

This clonotype has a handful of counts. CDR3 DNA: TGTGCCTGGAGTGGCGGTTTCGGGTACGAGCAGTACTTC. Translation: CAWSGGFGYEQYF. The V gene is TRBV30, the J gene TRBJ2-7; D is uncertain. The germline CDR1 and CDR2 sequences are GTSNPN and SVGIG (reference sequence). V lost 1 base and J 4 bases, leaving 11 bases between the germline ends. The CDR3 length is 13 residues.

J is TRBJ1-2 and V is TRBV18; D gene unclear. Germline V gene lookup returns CDR1 KGHSH and CDR2 LQKENI. The CDR3 is 15 amino acids. V lost 0 bases to trimming and J lost 1 base, with 9 bases between them. The CDR3 spells CASSPPGQNNYGYTF. In DNA form, the CDR3 reads TGTGCCAGCTCACCACCGGGCCAAAATAACTATGGCTACACCTTC. Based on the CDR3 plus reference TRBV18 and TRBJ1-2, the full variable domain is NAGVMQNPRHLVRRRGQEARLRCSPMKGHSHVYWYRQLPEEGLKFMVYLQKENIIDESGMPKERFSAEFPKEGPSILRIQQVVRGDSAAYFCASSPPGQNNYGYTFGSGTRLTVV.

The rearrangement joins TRBV10-3 to TRBJ2-1; D uncertain. V was trimmed by 8 bases and J by 0 bases, leaving 8 bases between them. Germline loops: CDR1 ENHRY, CDR2 SYGVKD. The length of the CDR3 is 13 residues. The CDR3 nucleotides read TGTGCCATCGGTCCGGGCTCCTACAATGAGCAGTTCTTC. Translation gives CAIGPGSYNEQFF.

The chain carries TRBV19 and TRBJ2-7; no definite D call. V lost 6 bases, J lost 1 base, and 13 bases lay in between. Germline CDR1 is LNHDA and CDR2 is SQIVND (reference sequence). This CDR3 region has 14 residues. The CDR3 nucleotides are TGTGCCAGTAGCCTACATGGCAGTTCCTACGAGCAGTACTTC. This translates into CASSLHGSSYEQYF.

The chain employs TRBV10-3 and TRBJ2-2; the match to TRBD2 covers 10 bases. The CDR3 covers 14 residues. V lost 11 bases to trimming and J lost 3 bases; unmatched junction nucleotides: 6. Germline V gives CDR1 ENHRY, CDR2 SYGVKD. CDR3 coding DNA: TGTGCCGTCAAAAGCGGGAGGGACACCGGGGAGCTGTTTTTT. It is translated as CAVKSGRDTGELFF.

This chain connects TRBV27 to TRBJ2-4; 7 bases map to TRBD2. CDR1 and CDR2 from the germline V gene are MNHEY and SMNVEV (reference sequence). The CDR3 length is 14 residues. V shed 7 bases and J 5 bases; nucleotides not matched to a gene: 8. The CDR3 DNA sequence: TGTGCCAGCAAGGTGGGAGGGCCGCAAAACATTCAGTACTTC. Translation: CASKVGGPQNIQYF.

The chain recombines TRBV20-1 with TRBJ1-2; D unclear. The CDR3 is 9 residues long. CDR1 is DFQATT, CDR2 SNEGSKA, per germline (reference sequence). The CDR3: CGGIYGYTF. The CDR3 nucleotides read TGCGGCGGGATCTATGGCTACACCTTC.